The source of this T cell receptor beta chain is a study of shared clonotypes between healthy human individuals. The run depth of the assay was deep. The data were produced by immunoSEQ multiplex PCR, yet TCRdb's version contains in-frame clones alone and is incomplete. The sample holds some 1,600,000 clones, 95% to 99% seen once. This CDR3 has 16 amino acids. The junction had 9 bases not matched to a gene; V was cut back by 6 bases and J by 1 base. The germline V gene has CDR1 SGHNT and CDR2 YENEEA. Sequencing input: naive CD4+ T cells sorted from blood. Subset specified: CD45RA+ positively selected. This TCR was recovered from a man aged 30-40 years in good health. The V gene is TRBV11-3, the J gene TRBJ2-3; TRBD2 matches 8 bases. The DNA of the CDR3 is TGTGCCAGCAGTCGCGGCCTAGCGGGTGGCACAGATACGCAGTATTTT. This translates into CASSRGLAGGTDTQYF.